This entry features one T cell receptor beta chain sequence. Seattle patient enrollment occurred during active infection, with longitudinal follow-up thereafter. Libraries were prepared by immunoSEQ multiplex PCR; TCRdb keeps only in-frame clonotypes and omits some of them. The sample records 300,000 to 400,000 clones, roughly 90% being singletons. These data come from a study of blood T cell repertoires in COVID-19. Overall study context: The samples span acute and convalescent COVID-19 from the United States, Italy and Spain. Sources were T cells, B-cell-depleted T cells, or PBMCs; the material itself was cDNA or gDNA.

Germline V CDR1 and CDR2: SGHTA, FQGNSA. V shed 5 bases and J 2 bases; nucleotides not matched to a gene: 4. The CDR3 length is 14 residues. The sample comprised peripheral blood. This TCR was sampled from a woman in her twenties or thirties with COVID-19, enrolled during active disease. J is TRBJ2-5 and V is TRBV7-2; 8 bases line up with TRBD1. The CDR3 nucleotides read TGTGCCAGCAGCCCCGGGACAGGTCAAGAGACCCAGTACTTC. Protein sequence: CASSPGTGQETQYF.